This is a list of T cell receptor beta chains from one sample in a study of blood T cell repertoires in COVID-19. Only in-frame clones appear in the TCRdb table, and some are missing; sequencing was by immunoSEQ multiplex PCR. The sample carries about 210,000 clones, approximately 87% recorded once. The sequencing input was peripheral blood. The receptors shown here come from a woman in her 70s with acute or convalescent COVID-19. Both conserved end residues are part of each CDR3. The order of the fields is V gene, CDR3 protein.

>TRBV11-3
CASSLALGLAGGQETQYF
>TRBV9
CASSVDIGLAGYTDTQYF
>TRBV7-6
CASSLTGTGTYGYTF
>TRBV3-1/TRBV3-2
CASTQGAGYGYTF
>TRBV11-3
CASSLVPYNEQFF
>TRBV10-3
CAISSEYEQFF
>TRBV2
CASSETGSVVNEQFF
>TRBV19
CATDRAFQETQYF
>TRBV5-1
CASSLVPPGQLYEQYF
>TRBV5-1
CASSLETGRNQPQHF
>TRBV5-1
CASSFGGSANEKLFF
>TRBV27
CASSLALAGADTQYF
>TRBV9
CASSVDGGTYNEQFF
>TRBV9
CASSVGGTPTNEKLFF
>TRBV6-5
CASNPPGSYEQYF
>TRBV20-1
CSASQESSYNEQFF
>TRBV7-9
CASRRQGQLTEAFF
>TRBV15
CATSVQAGTGGYEQYF
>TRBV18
CASSETGSGNTIYF
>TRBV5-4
CASSLTSGGRNEQFF
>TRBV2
CASRGTGDGQPQHF
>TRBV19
CASSWQGGVQPQHF
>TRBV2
CASRLDRINEKLFF
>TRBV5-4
CASSSGLMNTEAFF
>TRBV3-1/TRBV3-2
CASSLAGGQNEQFF
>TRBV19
CASSPGTGVGELFF
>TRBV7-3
CASSPEGAGANVLTF
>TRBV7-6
CASSLIVNTEAFF
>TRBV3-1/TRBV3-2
CASSQADRAVGELFF
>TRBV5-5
CASSLEFSSYNSPLHF
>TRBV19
CASNAGGLGGTEAFF
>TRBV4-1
CASSQERGAFYEQYF
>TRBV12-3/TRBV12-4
CASSLQVDTQYF
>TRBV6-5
CASSYLGRGNTEAFF